This T cell receptor beta chain stems from a study of memory CD4+ T cells and cytomegalovirus serostatus. Study conclusions and caveats: Repertoires predicted CMV serostatus with median bootstrapped AUC of approximately 0.94.

The sort gate was single viable CD3+CD4+CD8-CD45RO+ cells for memory CD4+ T cells. After removal of 2 bases from V and 9 bases from J, the junction contained 1 base not matched to a gene. Germline lookup yields CDR1 SNHLY and CDR2 FYNNEI. CDR3 size: 13 residues. Only one count was recorded for this clone. Its antigen is unidentified. TCRdb keeps only in-frame clones here, not all; method: immunoSEQ multiplex PCR. Here the sample spans some 73,000 clones, 75% to 85% being singletons. Sequencing was done on a sample of memory CD4+ T cells from blood. The rearrangement links TRBV2 to TRBJ1-6, with TRBD1 identical over 7 bases. This TCR was recovered from an adult in good health and CMV-seropositive. CDR3 protein: CASSETGVSPLHF. The CDR3 DNA is TGTGCCAGCAGTGAAACAGGGGTTTCACCCCTCCACTTT.